A selection of T cell receptor beta chains follows, all from one sample in a study of T-cell reconstitution after alpha-beta-depleted transplantation in children. MiXCR was run by TCRdb on the PCR reads, yielding one entry per CDR3 protein. The sample shows hundreds of thousands of distinct CDR3 sequences, roughly 13% of them seen only once. This specimen consisted of PBMCs, obtained before TCRalphabeta/CD19-depleted stem cell transplant. The receptors were sampled from a girl aged 2 to 10 with congenital amegakaryocytic thrombocytopenia, due to receive a stem cell transplant. CDR3s include the opening cysteine and the closing phenylalanine or tryptophan. Each record gives: D gene, V gene, J gene, clone size, CDR3 DNA, CDR3 protein. A D gene is named only where the DNA matches it firmly. Rows may omit the clone size; those that give it use once, few, many or a size class.

D gene: TRBD2
V gene: TRBV20-1
J gene: TRBJ2-2
clone size: -
CDR3 DNA: TGCTGTGCCTCGTTCCCACTGGGACTAGGGGCCGGGGAGCTGTTTTTT
CDR3 protein: CCASFPLGLGAGELFF

D gene: -
V gene: TRBV28
J gene: TRBJ2-3
clone size: few
CDR3 DNA: TGTGCCAGCAGAGTAAGCCCCGTCGATACGCAGTATTTT
CDR3 protein: CASRVSPVDTQYF

D gene: -
V gene: TRBV4-2
J gene: TRBJ2-4
clone size: few
CDR3 DNA: TGTGCCAGCAGCCAAGATTACTTGCTAGCCAAAAACATTCAGTACTTC
CDR3 protein: CASSQDYLLAKNIQYF

D gene: TRBD2
V gene: TRBV7-9
J gene: TRBJ2-1
clone size: many
CDR3 DNA: TGTGCCAGCAGCTCGGGACTAGCGGGAGGGCCGTCTCCTGAGCAGTTCTTC
CDR3 protein: CASSSGLAGGPSPEQFF

D gene: TRBD2
V gene: TRBV28
J gene: TRBJ2-5
clone size: many
CDR3 DNA: TGTGCCAGCAGTTTAACGCTAGCGGGAGTCCAAGAGACCCAGTACTTC
CDR3 protein: CASSLTLAGVQETQYF

D gene: -
V gene: TRBV20-1
J gene: TRBJ2-1
clone size: many
CDR3 DNA: TGCAGTGCTAGAGATAAGGGCACCGTGAGCGGAGTTAGGCAGTTCTTC
CDR3 protein: CSARDKGTVSGVRQFF

D gene: -
V gene: TRBV28
J gene: TRBJ2-2
clone size: few
CDR3 DNA: TGTGCCAGCCTCCAGGGGAACACCGGGGAGCTGTTTTTT
CDR3 protein: CASLQGNTGELFF

D gene: -
V gene: TRBV19
J gene: TRBJ1-4
clone size: few
CDR3 DNA: TGTGCCAGTAGTAACAGGAAGAATGAAAAACTGTTTTTT
CDR3 protein: CASSNRKNEKLFF

D gene: -
V gene: TRBV7-2
J gene: TRBJ2-1
clone size: -
CDR3 DNA: TGTGCCAGCAGCTTAAGTAGCTTGAGTGAGCAGTTCTTC
CDR3 protein: CASSLSSLSEQFF

D gene: -
V gene: TRBV7-9
J gene: TRBJ1-1
clone size: many
CDR3 DNA: TGTGCCAGCAGTACCCCGAACACTGAAGCTTTCTTT
CDR3 protein: CASSTPNTEAFF

D gene: -
V gene: TRBV12-3/TRBV12-4
J gene: TRBJ2-1
clone size: few
CDR3 DNA: TGTGCCAGCAGTTCAGGGGGGCTAGCGGGCTCAAACTCCTACAATGAGCAGTTCTTC
CDR3 protein: CASSSGGLAGSNSYNEQFF

D gene: -
V gene: TRBV6-5
J gene: TRBJ2-5
clone size: many
CDR3 DNA: TGTGCCAGCGGCGGCTTGCAAGAGACCCAGTACTTC
CDR3 protein: CASGGLQETQYF

D gene: -
V gene: TRBV7-8
J gene: TRBJ2-3
clone size: many
CDR3 DNA: TGTGCCAGCAGCTTGCAGCTAGAAGATACGCAGTATTTT
CDR3 protein: CASSLQLEDTQYF

D gene: TRBD2
V gene: TRBV5-1
J gene: TRBJ2-5
clone size: few
CDR3 DNA: TGCGCCAGCAGCTCCCTCGGTAGCGGGAGTATAAGAGAGACCCAGTACTTC
CDR3 protein: CASSSLGSGSIRETQYF

D gene: -
V gene: TRBV28
J gene: TRBJ1-2
clone size: -
CDR3 DNA: TGTGCCAGCACCCTTGGGGCAGGAGGCTATGGCTACACCTTC
CDR3 protein: CASTLGAGGYGYTF

D gene: -
V gene: TRBV5-1
J gene: TRBJ2-3
clone size: many
CDR3 DNA: TGCGCCAGCAGCTTGGATGTCCTTGGCTGGGATACGCAGTATTTT
CDR3 protein: CASSLDVLGWDTQYF

D gene: TRBD1
V gene: TRBV12-3/TRBV12-4
J gene: TRBJ2-7
clone size: -
CDR3 DNA: TGTGCCAGCTTACATTGGGGACAGGGGGTACCCGAGCAGTACTTC
CDR3 protein: CASLHWGQGVPEQYF

D gene: -
V gene: TRBV7-2
J gene: TRBJ2-3
clone size: many
CDR3 DNA: TGTGCCAGCAGCCCCGCCTACAGGACAGATACGCAGTATTTT
CDR3 protein: CASSPAYRTDTQYF

D gene: -
V gene: TRBV15
J gene: TRBJ1-5
clone size: once
CDR3 DNA: TGTGCCACACAGGGCTCCAATCAGCCCCAGCATTTT
CDR3 protein: CATQGSNQPQHF

D gene: TRBD2
V gene: TRBV29-1
J gene: TRBJ2-3
clone size: many
CDR3 DNA: TGCAGCGTTGTCGCGGGAGCCACCAGAGATACGCAGTATTTT
CDR3 protein: CSVVAGATRDTQYF

D gene: -
V gene: TRBV4-2
J gene: TRBJ2-3
clone size: many
CDR3 DNA: TGTGCCAGCAGCCAAGGGGATGCTACGCAGTATTTT
CDR3 protein: CASSQGDATQYF

D gene: TRBD2
V gene: TRBV3-1
J gene: TRBJ2-2
clone size: -
CDR3 DNA: TGTGCCAGCAGCCTCCGCTCGACTAGCGGGAGCACCGGGGAGCTGTTTTTT
CDR3 protein: CASSLRSTSGSTGELFF

D gene: -
V gene: TRBV4-1
J gene: TRBJ2-7
clone size: few
CDR3 DNA: TGCGCCAGCAGCCAAAGGGGGGGAGAGGCCCGCTCCTACGAGCAGTACTTC
CDR3 protein: CASSQRGGEARSYEQYF

D gene: TRBD2
V gene: TRBV7-2
J gene: TRBJ2-7
clone size: few
CDR3 DNA: TGTGCCAGCAGCCTGCTGGGCGGGAGATTAAACGAGCAGTACTTC
CDR3 protein: CASSLLGGRLNEQYF

D gene: -
V gene: TRBV20-1
J gene: TRBJ2-1
clone size: few
CDR3 DNA: TGCAGTGCTAGAGATTTGGGTAGCTCGGTCAATGAGCAGTTCTTC
CDR3 protein: CSARDLGSSVNEQFF

D gene: -
V gene: TRBV5-1
J gene: TRBJ2-1
clone size: many
CDR3 DNA: TGCGCCAGCAGCTTGGTCGGCGTCTCCTACAATGAGCAGTTCTTC
CDR3 protein: CASSLVGVSYNEQFF

D gene: TRBD1
V gene: TRBV28
J gene: TRBJ2-3
clone size: many
CDR3 DNA: TGTGCCAGCGGGGGACAGCGCACAGATACGCAGTATTTT
CDR3 protein: CASGGQRTDTQYF

D gene: TRBD1
V gene: TRBV28
J gene: TRBJ2-1
clone size: -
CDR3 DNA: TGTGCCAGCAGTCCAACCCCCATCCCGACAGGGAGCTCCTACAATGAGCAGTTCTTC
CDR3 protein: CASSPTPIPTGSSYNEQFF

D gene: TRBD2
V gene: TRBV3-1
J gene: TRBJ2-7
clone size: -
CDR3 DNA: TGTGCCAGCAGCCTCTCAGCGGGAGAAGGCAACGAGCAGTACTTC
CDR3 protein: CASSLSAGEGNEQYF

D gene: -
V gene: TRBV29-1
J gene: TRBJ2-1
clone size: few
CDR3 DNA: TGCAGCGTTGAAAGTGGGACCCAGCGTTCCTACAATGAGCAGTTCTTC
CDR3 protein: CSVESGTQRSYNEQFF

D gene: TRBD1
V gene: TRBV30
J gene: TRBJ2-6
clone size: -
CDR3 DNA: TGTGCCCGAAGCCGGGACAGTGGAGTCTCTGGGGCCAACGTCCTGACTTTC
CDR3 protein: CARSRDSGVSGANVLTF

D gene: TRBD2
V gene: TRBV5-1
J gene: TRBJ2-3
clone size: many
CDR3 DNA: TGCGCCAGCAGCTCTACGACTAGCGGGGCAGATACGCAGTATTTT
CDR3 protein: CASSSTTSGADTQYF

D gene: -
V gene: TRBV20-1
J gene: TRBJ2-7
clone size: many
CDR3 DNA: TGCAGTGCTAGAAAACCTAGCTCCTACGAGCAGTACTTC
CDR3 protein: CSARKPSSYEQYF

D gene: TRBD1
V gene: TRBV6-1
J gene: TRBJ2-3
clone size: few
CDR3 DNA: TGTGCCATCGTTTTAAGGACAGGGCTCACAGATACGCAGTATTTT
CDR3 protein: CAIVLRTGLTDTQYF

D gene: TRBD2
V gene: TRBV6-1
J gene: TRBJ2-2
clone size: many
CDR3 DNA: TGTGCCAGCAGACGGACTAGCGGTAGATCTATCACCGGGGAGCTGTTTTTT
CDR3 protein: CASRRTSGRSITGELFF

D gene: -
V gene: TRBV7-9
J gene: TRBJ1-1
clone size: once
CDR3 DNA: TGTGCCAGCAGCTTAGGTAGTATTGGACGGAAGATGAACACTGAAGCTTTCTTT
CDR3 protein: CASSLGSIGRKMNTEAFF

D gene: TRBD1
V gene: TRBV7-9
J gene: TRBJ1-1
clone size: -
CDR3 DNA: TGTGCCAGCAGCAAAGACAGGGTTCACACTGAAGCTTTCTTT
CDR3 protein: CASSKDRVHTEAFF

D gene: -
V gene: TRBV5-6
J gene: TRBJ2-1
clone size: many
CDR3 DNA: TGTGCCAGCAGCTTGGTCTCGGCAGGGAACAATGAGCAGTTCTTC
CDR3 protein: CASSLVSAGNNEQFF

D gene: TRBD2
V gene: TRBV5-1
J gene: TRBJ2-4
clone size: -
CDR3 DNA: TGCGCCAGCAGCTTGAGGGGAGCGGGAGGTACGCCCATTCAGTACTTC
CDR3 protein: CASSLRGAGGTPIQYF

D gene: -
V gene: TRBV20-1
J gene: TRBJ2-4
clone size: many
CDR3 DNA: TGCAGTGCTAGCCCGGGGGTGGCCAAAAACATTCAGTACTTC
CDR3 protein: CSASPGVAKNIQYF

D gene: -
V gene: TRBV29-1
J gene: TRBJ2-3
clone size: -
CDR3 DNA: TGCAGCGGGACGCCGGCTAGCACAGATACGCAGTATTTT
CDR3 protein: CSGTPASTDTQYF

D gene: -
V gene: TRBV5-4
J gene: TRBJ1-2
clone size: many
CDR3 DNA: TGTGCCAGCAGCTTGGCAGGGGTAGCCGGCTATGGCTACACCTTC
CDR3 protein: CASSLAGVAGYGYTF

D gene: TRBD2
V gene: TRBV10-3
J gene: TRBJ2-3
clone size: many
CDR3 DNA: TGTGCCATCAGTGGTCCCCAAAGCGGGAGGGACTCTAGCACAGATACGCAGTATTTT
CDR3 protein: CAISGPQSGRDSSTDTQYF

D gene: TRBD1
V gene: TRBV29-1
J gene: TRBJ1-2
clone size: -
CDR3 DNA: TGCAGCGTGGGACAGGGCCGACTCTATGGCTACACCTTC
CDR3 protein: CSVGQGRLYGYTF

D gene: TRBD2
V gene: TRBV30
J gene: TRBJ2-1
clone size: few
CDR3 DNA: TGTGCCTGGAGTCCAGCCCTAGCGGAGATGATCAATGAGCAGTTCTTC
CDR3 protein: CAWSPALAEMINEQFF

D gene: TRBD2
V gene: TRBV5-1
J gene: TRBJ2-2
clone size: once
CDR3 DNA: TGCGCCAGCAGCTTGAGCGGGAGACCCACCGGGGAGCTGTTTTTT
CDR3 protein: CASSLSGRPTGELFF

D gene: -
V gene: TRBV5-1
J gene: TRBJ1-2
clone size: few
CDR3 DNA: TGCGCCAGCAGCTTGTCGTCAGCCTCCGTAGGCTACACCTTC
CDR3 protein: CASSLSSASVGYTF

D gene: -
V gene: TRBV27
J gene: TRBJ2-4
clone size: few
CDR3 DNA: TGTGCCAGCTCCATGTACCGAAAAAACATTCAGTACTTC
CDR3 protein: CASSMYRKNIQYF